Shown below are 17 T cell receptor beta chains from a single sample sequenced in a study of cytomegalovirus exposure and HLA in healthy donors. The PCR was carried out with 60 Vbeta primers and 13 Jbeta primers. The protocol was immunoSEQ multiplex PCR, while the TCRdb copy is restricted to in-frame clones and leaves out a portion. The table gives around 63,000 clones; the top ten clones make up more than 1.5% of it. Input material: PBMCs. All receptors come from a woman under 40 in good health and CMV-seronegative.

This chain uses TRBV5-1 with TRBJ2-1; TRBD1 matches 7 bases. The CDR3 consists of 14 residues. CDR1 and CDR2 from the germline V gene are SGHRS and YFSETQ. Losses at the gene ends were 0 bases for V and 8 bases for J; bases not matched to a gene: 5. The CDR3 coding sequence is TGCGCCAGCAGCTTGGGACAGGGTCACGATGAGCAGTTCTTC. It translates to CASSLGQGHDEQFF.

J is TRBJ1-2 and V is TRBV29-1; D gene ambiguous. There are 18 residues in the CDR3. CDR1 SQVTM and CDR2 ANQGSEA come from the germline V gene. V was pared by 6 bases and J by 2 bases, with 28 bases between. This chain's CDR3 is CSVQKGPIGREENYGYTF. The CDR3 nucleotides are TGCAGCGTCCAAAAGGGCCCGATAGGGCGGGAGGAGAACTATGGCTACACCTTC.

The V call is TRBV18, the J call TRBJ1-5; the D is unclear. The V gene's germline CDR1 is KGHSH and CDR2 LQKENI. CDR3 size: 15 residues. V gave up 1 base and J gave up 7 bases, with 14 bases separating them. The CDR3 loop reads CASSPLGSGWQPQHF. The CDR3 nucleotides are TGTGCCAGCTCACCACTAGGCTCGGGGTGGCAGCCCCAGCATTTT.

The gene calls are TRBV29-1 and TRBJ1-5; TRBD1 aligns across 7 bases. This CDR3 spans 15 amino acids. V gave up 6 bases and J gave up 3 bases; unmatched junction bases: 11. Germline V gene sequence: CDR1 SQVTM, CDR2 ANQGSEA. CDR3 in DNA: TGCAGCGTCGCGGACAGGAGGAACACCAATCAGCCCCAGCATTTT. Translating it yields CSVADRRNTNQPQHF.

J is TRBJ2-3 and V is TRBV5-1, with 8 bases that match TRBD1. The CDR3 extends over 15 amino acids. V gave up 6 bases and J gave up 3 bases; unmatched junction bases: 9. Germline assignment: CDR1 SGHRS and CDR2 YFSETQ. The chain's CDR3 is CASTSGQGWTDTQYF. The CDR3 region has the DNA TGCGCCAGCACCTCTGGACAGGGATGGACAGATACGCAGTATTTT. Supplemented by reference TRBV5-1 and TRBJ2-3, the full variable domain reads KAGVTQTPRYLIKTRGQQVTLSCSPISGHRSVSWYQQTPGQGLQFLFEYFSETQRNKGNFPGRFSGRQFSNSRSEMNVSTLELGDSALYLCASTSGQGWTDTQYFGPGTRLTVL.

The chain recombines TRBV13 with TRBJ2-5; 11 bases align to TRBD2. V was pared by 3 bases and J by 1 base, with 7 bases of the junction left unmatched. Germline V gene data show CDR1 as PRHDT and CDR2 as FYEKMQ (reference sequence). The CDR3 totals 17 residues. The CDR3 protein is CASSLSVAGGGQETQYF. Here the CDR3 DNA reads TGTGCCAGCAGCTTGTCCGTAGCGGGGGGGGGCCAAGAGACCCAGTACTTC.

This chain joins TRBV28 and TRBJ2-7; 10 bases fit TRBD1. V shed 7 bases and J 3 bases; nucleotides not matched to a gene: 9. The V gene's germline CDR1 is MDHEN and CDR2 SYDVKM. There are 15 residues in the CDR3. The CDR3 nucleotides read TGTGCCAGCACCGCCGGGACAGGGGCTCTCTACGAGCAGTACTTC. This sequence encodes CASTAGTGALYEQYF. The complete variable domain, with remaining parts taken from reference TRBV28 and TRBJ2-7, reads DVKVTQSSRYLVKRTGEKVFLECVQDMDHENMFWYRQDPGLGLRLIYFSYDVKMKEKGDIPEGYSVSREKKERFSLILESASTNQTSMYLCASTAGTGALYEQYFGPGTRLTVT.

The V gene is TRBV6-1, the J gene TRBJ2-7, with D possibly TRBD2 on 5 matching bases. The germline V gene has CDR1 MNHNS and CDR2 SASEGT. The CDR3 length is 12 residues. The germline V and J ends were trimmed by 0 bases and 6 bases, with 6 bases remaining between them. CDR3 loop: CASSEADSEQYF. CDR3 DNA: TGTGCCAGCAGTGAAGCGGACTCCGAGCAGTACTTC.

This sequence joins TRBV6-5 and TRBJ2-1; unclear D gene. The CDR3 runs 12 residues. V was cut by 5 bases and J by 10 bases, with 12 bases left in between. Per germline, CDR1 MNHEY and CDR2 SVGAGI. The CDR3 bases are TGTGCCAGCAGTCCTGCCGCTAGAGAGCAGTTCTTC. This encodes CASSPAAREQFF.

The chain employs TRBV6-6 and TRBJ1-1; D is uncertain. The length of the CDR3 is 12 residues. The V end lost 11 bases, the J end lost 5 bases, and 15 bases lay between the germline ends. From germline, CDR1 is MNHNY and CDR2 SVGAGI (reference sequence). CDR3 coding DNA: TGTGCCCATAATGACTGGGAGACTGAAGCTTTCTTT. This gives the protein CAHNDWETEAFF.

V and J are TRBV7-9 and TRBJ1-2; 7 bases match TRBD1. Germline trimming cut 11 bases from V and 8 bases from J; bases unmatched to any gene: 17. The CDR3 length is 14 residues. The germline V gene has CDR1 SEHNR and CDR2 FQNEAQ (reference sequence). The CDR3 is CAGSKGTAPIGYTF. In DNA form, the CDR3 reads TGTGCCGGGTCGAAAGGGACAGCCCCTATAGGCTACACCTTC.

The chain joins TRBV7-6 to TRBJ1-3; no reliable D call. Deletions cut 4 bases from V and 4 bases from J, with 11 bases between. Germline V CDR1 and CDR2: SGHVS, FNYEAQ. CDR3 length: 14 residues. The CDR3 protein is CASSSGLFGNTIYF. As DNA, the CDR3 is TGTGCCAGCAGCTCGGGGTTGTTCGGAAACACCATATATTTT.

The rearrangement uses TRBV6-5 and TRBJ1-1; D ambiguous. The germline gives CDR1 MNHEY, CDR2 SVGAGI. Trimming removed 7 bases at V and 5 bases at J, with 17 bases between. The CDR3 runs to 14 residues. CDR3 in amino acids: CASTIEEGTTEAFF. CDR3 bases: TGTGCCAGCACCATAGAAGAGGGAACAACTGAAGCTTTCTTT.

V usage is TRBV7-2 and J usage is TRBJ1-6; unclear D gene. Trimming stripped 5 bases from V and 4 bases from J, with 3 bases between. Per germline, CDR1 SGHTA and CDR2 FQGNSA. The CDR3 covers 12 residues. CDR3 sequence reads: CASSEYNSPLHF. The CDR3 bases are TGTGCCAGCAGCGAGTATAATTCACCCCTCCACTTT.

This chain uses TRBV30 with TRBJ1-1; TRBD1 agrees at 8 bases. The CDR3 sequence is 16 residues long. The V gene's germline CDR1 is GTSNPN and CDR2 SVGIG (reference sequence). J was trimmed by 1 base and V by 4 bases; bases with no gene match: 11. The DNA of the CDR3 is TGTGCCTGGACCCACCTCGGACAGGGCGAGAACACTGAAGCTTTCTTT. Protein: CAWTHLGQGENTEAFF. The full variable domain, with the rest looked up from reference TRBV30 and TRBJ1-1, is SQTIHQWPATLVQPVGSPLSLECTVEGTSNPNLYWYRQAAGRGLQLLFYSVGIGQISSEVPQNLSASRPQDRQFILSSKKLLLSDSGFYLCAWTHLGQGENTEAFFGQGTRLTVV.

In DNA, the CDR3 is TGTGCCAGCAGTTTACTCGGGGGATATAGCAATCAGCCCCAGCATTTT. This gives the protein CASSLLGGYSNQPQHF. The chain couples TRBV27 to TRBJ1-5; D possibly corresponds to TRBD1 (5 bases). CDR3 size: 16 residues. Between the trimmed V and J ends, which lost 2 bases and 0 bases, there was a span of 11 bases. Per germline, CDR1 MNHEY and CDR2 SMNVEV (reference sequence).

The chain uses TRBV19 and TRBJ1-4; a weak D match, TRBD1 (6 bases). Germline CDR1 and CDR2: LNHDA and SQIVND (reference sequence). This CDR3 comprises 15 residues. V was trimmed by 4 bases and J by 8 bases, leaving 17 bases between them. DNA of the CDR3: TGTGCCAGTAGTAACGAACAGGGTTACAGGGAAAAACTGTTTTTT. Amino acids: CASSNEQGYREKLFF.